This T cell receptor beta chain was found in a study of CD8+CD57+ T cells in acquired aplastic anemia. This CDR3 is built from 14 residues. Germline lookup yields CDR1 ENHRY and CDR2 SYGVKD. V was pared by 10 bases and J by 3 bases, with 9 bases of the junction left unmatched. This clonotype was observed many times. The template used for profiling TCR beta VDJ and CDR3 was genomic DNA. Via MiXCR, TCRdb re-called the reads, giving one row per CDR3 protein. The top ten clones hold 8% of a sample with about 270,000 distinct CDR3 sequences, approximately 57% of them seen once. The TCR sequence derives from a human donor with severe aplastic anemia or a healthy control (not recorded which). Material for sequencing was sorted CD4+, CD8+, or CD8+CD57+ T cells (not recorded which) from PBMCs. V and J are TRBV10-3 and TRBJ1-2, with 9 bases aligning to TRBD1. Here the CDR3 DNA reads TGTGCCACTTTACAGGGGGCGAGTTACTATGGCTACACCTTC. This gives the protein CATLQGASYYGYTF.